The T cell receptor beta chain described here comes from a study of blood T cell repertoires in COVID-19. Study-wide context: Samples taken during acute and convalescent COVID-19 were collected in the United States, Italy and Spain. T cells, B-cell-depleted T cells, or PBMCs supplied cDNA or gDNA.

TCRdb's table, derived via immunoSEQ multiplex PCR, lists solely in-frame clones and lacks some. The data contain approximately 280,000 clones, approximately 84% of them singletons. The CDR3 is made up of 15 amino acids. CDR1 is MDHEN and CDR2 is SYDVKM in the germline V gene. J lost 12 bases, V lost 3 bases, and 13 bases had no gene match. V is TRBV28 and J is TRBJ2-1; TRBD1 aligns across 8 bases. The source material was peripheral blood. This receptor was taken from a human donor with COVID-19, enrolled during active disease. The donor label of this sample is uncertain. CDR3 sequence: CASSFPHGQGRGQFF. The CDR3 coding sequence is TGTGCCAGCAGTTTCCCCCATGGACAGGGTAGAGGGCAGTTCTTC.